This note documents a single TCR beta chain sequence. Its matching antigen is unknown. This record comes from a study of radiotherapy plus CTLA-4 blockade in lung cancer. Points from the study as a whole: Early blood T cell clone dynamics, with interferon-beta, were reported to best predict response.

Profiled with immunoSEQ multiplex PCR; TCRdb holds only in-frame clones, not every one. This sample carries about 45,000 clones, roughly 73% of them seen once, and the ten largest clones take roughly 3.5%. V lost 3 bases and J lost 1, with 15 bases in between. Germline lookup yields CDR1 LNHDA and CDR2 SQIVND (reference sequence). The CDR3 covers 16 residues. The chain recombines TRBV19 with TRBJ1-2; D may be TRBD1 (6 bases). The sequencing here drew on peripheral blood, taken from a patient treated with radiotherapy plus ipilimumab. This receptor was identified in a human donor with non-small cell lung cancer who had a complete response to radiotherapy plus ipilimumab. The CDR3 spells CASSILGDTYNYGYTF. CDR3 DNA: TGTGCCAGTAGTATCCTTGGGGACACTTATAACTATGGCTACACCTTC.